These 29 T cell receptor beta chains came from one sample sequenced in a study of shared clonotypes between healthy human individuals. Method: immunoSEQ multiplex PCR; TCRdb's copy keeps in-frame clones and lacks some. Seen here are about 1.1 million clones, around 78% observed once, and the top ten hold roughly 0.62%. What was sequenced was memory CD4+ T cells from PBMCs. Subset described: CD45RA-negative fraction. The receptors originated from a man between 18 and 29 years old in good health. Some clones in this sample may be carry-over from other donors' samples.

Only a few counts were recorded for this clone. CDR3 region: CASSLQGGSHEQYF. CDR3 in DNA: TGTGCCAGCTCACTCCAGGGGGGGTCCCACGAGCAGTACTTC. The chain couples TRBV18 to TRBJ2-7, with D perhaps being TRBD1 or TRBD2 (7 bases each). Germline V gives CDR1 KGHSH, CDR2 LQKENI. The CDR3 is made up of 14 amino acids. V was trimmed by 4 bases and J by 5 bases, leaving 15 bases between them.

J is TRBJ1-2 and V is TRBV28, with D tentatively TRBD1 (6 bases). The CDR3 is 14 residues long. V was clipped by 6 bases and J by 6 bases, with 17 bases between them. Germline CDR1 MDHEN, CDR2 SYDVKM. The CDR3 spells CASSLGGAWNGYTF. The CDR3 DNA follows: TGTGCCAGCAGCCTCGGGGGCGCATGGAATGGCTACACCTTC.

V is TRBV19 and J is TRBJ1-2; 8 bases map to TRBD1. The germline gives CDR1 LNHDA, CDR2 SQIVND (reference sequence). This CDR3 has 15 residues. With 2 bases clipped from V and 6 bases from J, the junction kept 8 bases outside the gene matches. CDR3 bases: TGTGCCAGTAGTATACGGACAGGGAGAGGGGATGGCTACACCTTC. This translates into CASSIRTGRGDGYTF.

The chain carries TRBV28 and TRBJ1-1, with D maybe TRBD1 (6 bases). The germline V and J ends were trimmed by 7 bases and 8 bases, with 14 bases remaining between them. CDR3 size: 12 residues. CDR1 and CDR2 (germline): MDHEN, SYDVKM. The CDR3 region is CASTTQGLEAFF. The CDR3 DNA reads as TGTGCCAGCACCACACAGGGACTCGAAGCTTTCTTT.

This clone appeared a few times. J is TRBJ1-5 and V is TRBV9; a possible D gene is TRBD1 (5 bases). Germline V gene sequence: CDR1 SGDLS, CDR2 YYNGEE. The CDR3 is 15 residues long. Trimming removed 0 bases from V and 7 bases from J, with 14 bases in between. CDR3 sequence reads: CASSVVDTKEQPQHF. The CDR3 region has the DNA TGTGCCAGCAGCGTAGTGGACACTAAGGAACAGCCCCAGCATTTT.

V gene TRBV15 combines with J gene TRBJ2-2, with 9 positions matching TRBD1. The germline V gene has CDR1 LNHNV and CDR2 YYDKDF (reference sequence). V lost 5 bases, J lost 5 bases, and 3 bases stayed unmatched. The CDR3 covers 14 residues. DNA of the CDR3: TGTGCCACCAGCCGGGACAGGGAGACCGGGGAGCTGTTTTTT. It is translated as CATSRDRETGELFF.

This clone was seen a few times. The rearrangement links TRBV11-2 to TRBJ2-5, with a tentative D call TRBD1 (5 bases). Germline V gives CDR1 SGHAT, CDR2 FQNNGV. V shed 5 bases and J shed 2 bases, with 12 bases lying between them. The CDR3 is 14 residues long. CDR3 DNA sequence: TGTGCCAGCAGCATAACAGGTTTACAAGAGACCCAGTACTTC. Residues: CASSITGLQETQYF. The full variable domain, with the rest looked up from reference TRBV11-2 and TRBJ2-5, is EAGVAQSPRYKIIEKRQSVAFWCNPISGHATLYWYQQILGQGPKLLIQFQNNGVVDDSQLPKDRFSAERLKGVDSTLKIQPAKLEDSAVYLCASSITGLQETQYFGPGTRLLVL.

The chain has TRBV27 and TRBJ2-1; 8 bases map to TRBD2. Germline CDR1 MNHEY, CDR2 SMNVEV (reference sequence). The CDR3 runs to 17 residues. Losses at the gene ends were 1 base for V and 3 bases for J; bases not matched to a gene: 8. The DNA of the CDR3 is TGTGCCAGCAGTTTATTCACTAGCGGAACCTTCTACAATGAGCAGTTCTTC. Protein: CASSLFTSGTFYNEQFF.

The chain is built from TRBV6-5 and TRBJ2-7; D possibly corresponds to TRBD2 (6 bases). Trimming removed 6 bases from V and 0 bases from J, with 9 bases in between. The length of the CDR3 is 13 residues. The germline V gene has CDR1 MNHEY and CDR2 SVGAGI. DNA of the CDR3: TGTGCCAGCAGGAGCGGGCACTCCTACGAGCAGTACTTC. Translation: CASRSGHSYEQYF.

This chain uses TRBV7-9 with TRBJ1-2; no definite D call. This CDR3 contains 15 residues. Trimming stripped 3 bases from V and 6 bases from J, with 17 bases between. Germline CDR1 is SEHNR and CDR2 is FQNEAQ (reference sequence). The CDR3 sequence is CASSFRSLQAHGYTF. The CDR3 DNA follows: TGTGCCAGCAGCTTTCGGAGCCTCCAAGCGCATGGCTACACCTTC.

V and J are TRBV7-2 and TRBJ2-3, with 8 bases that match TRBD2. V lost 5 bases and J lost 9; bases outside the gene matches: 10. Germline V gene data show CDR1 as SGHTA and CDR2 as FQGNSA. The CDR3 is 14 residues long. CDR3 bases: TGTGCCAGCAGCCCCGGGACGGCGGGAGGCACGCAGTATTTT. This sequence encodes CASSPGTAGGTQYF.

V usage is TRBV7-8 and J usage is TRBJ2-7; D may be TRBD2 (5 bases). Germline V lookup: CDR1 SGHVS, CDR2 FQNEAQ. The CDR3 contains 16 residues. Trimming left V 6 bases short and J 0 bases short, with 18 bases between. The CDR3 coding sequence is TGTGCCAGCAGTTTCGGACTGATTACAAGCTCCTACGAGCAGTACTTC. This sequence encodes CASSFGLITSSYEQYF.

This rearrangement joins TRBV2 to TRBJ2-7, with D tentatively TRBD1 or TRBD2 (5 bases each). Germline V lookup: CDR1 SNHLY, CDR2 FYNNEI. V was cut by 7 bases and J by 2 bases, with 15 bases left in between. This CDR3 region has 14 residues. CDR3 region: CASTRVGTAYEQYF. In DNA, the CDR3 is TGTGCCAGCACCCGAGTAGGGACGGCCTACGAGCAGTACTTC.

This clone appeared once. The rearrangement links TRBV5-1 to TRBJ1-1; 8 bases match TRBD1. CDR1 SGHRS and CDR2 YFSETQ come from the germline V gene. The CDR3 is made up of 14 amino acids. The V segment lost 3 bases and the J segment 10 bases; nucleotides outside the gene matches: 11. The CDR3 bases are TGCGCCAGCAGCTCTGACGGACAGGGCGAGGGAGCTTTCTTT. It translates to CASSSDGQGEGAFF.

The chain combines TRBV9 with TRBJ2-7; D gene ambiguous. This CDR3 comprises 14 residues. Germline CDR1 reads SGDLS; CDR2 reads YYNGEE. Trimming removed 4 bases at V and 6 bases at J, with 17 bases between. CDR3 protein: CASSPGSMSFEQYF. The CDR3 nucleotides read TGTGCCAGCAGCCCAGGTAGTATGTCGTTCGAGCAGTACTTC.

This chain links TRBV2 with TRBJ2-3; a possible D gene is TRBD2 (5 bases). This CDR3 comprises 13 residues. Trimming cost V 1 base and J 3 bases, with 5 bases left between them. Per the germline V gene, CDR1 is SNHLY and CDR2 is FYNNEI. CDR3 protein: CASSEGRTDTQYF. In nucleotides, the CDR3 is TGTGCCAGCAGTGAAGGGAGGACAGATACGCAGTATTTT.

The rearrangement uses TRBV7-2 and TRBJ2-5; no clear D gene. CDR1 is SGHTA, CDR2 FQGNSA, per germline. The CDR3 covers 14 residues. V lost 5 bases to trimming and J lost 2 bases, with 12 bases between them. Here the CDR3 reads CASSISLNQETQYF. The CDR3 DNA follows: TGTGCCAGCAGCATAAGCTTAAATCAAGAGACCCAGTACTTC.

The V call is TRBV19, the J call TRBJ2-7; 10 bases fit TRBD1. The CDR3 is 14 amino acids. After removal of 6 bases from V and 6 bases from J, the junction contained 8 bases not matched to a gene. Germline CDR1 and CDR2: LNHDA and SQIVND (reference sequence). The CDR3 sequence is CASRGQGDSSEQYF. The CDR3 DNA follows: TGTGCCAGTAGAGGACAGGGGGATTCGAGCGAGCAGTACTTC.

This clone has more than one count but fewer than ten. The rearrangement links TRBV19 to TRBJ1-1, with 10 bases matching TRBD1. With 4 bases clipped from V and 5 bases from J, the junction kept 10 bases outside the gene matches. Germline V gene sequence: CDR1 LNHDA, CDR2 SQIVND (reference sequence). The CDR3 consists of 16 residues. The CDR3 loop is CASSTSRQGAETEAFF. The CDR3 DNA reads as TGTGCCAGTAGTACTTCACGACAGGGGGCAGAGACTGAAGCTTTCTTT.

The chain is built from TRBV5-6 and TRBJ1-2; possibly TRBD1 for D (5 bases). In germline, CDR1 is SGHDT, CDR2 YYEEEE. The V end was cut by 0 bases, the J end by 2 bases, with 11 bases between. The CDR3 is made up of 15 amino acids. The DNA for the CDR3 is TGTGCCAGCAGCTTGGCCCGGCAGGGCAACTATGGCTACACCTTC. Protein sequence: CASSLARQGNYGYTF.

V usage is TRBV5-1 and J usage is TRBJ2-1; no clear D. CDR1 SGHRS and CDR2 YFSETQ come from the germline V gene. This CDR3 has 14 amino acids. V dropped 0 bases and J dropped 5 bases, with 9 bases sitting between them. The CDR3 region is CASSLEAYDNEQFF. CDR3 nucleotides: TGCGCCAGCAGCTTGGAAGCCTATGACAATGAGCAGTTCTTC.

In regard to this clone: The missing conserved phenylalanine or tryptophan at the end of this CDR3 makes a read error likely. The chain couples TRBV11-3 to TRBJ1-5; D unclear. CDR1 SGHNT and CDR2 YENEEA come from the germline V gene. This CDR3 has 13 residues. V shed 0 bases and J shed 4 bases, with 4 bases lying between them. This CDR3 is CASSLDRNQPQHL. CDR3 nucleotide sequence: TGTGCCAGCAGCTTAGATAGAAATCAGCCCCAGCATCTT.

V gene TRBV6-6 combines with J gene TRBJ2-7, with 7 bases lining up with TRBD1. Germline V gives CDR1 MNHNY, CDR2 SVGAGI (reference sequence). Trimming removed 0 bases from V and 0 bases from J; junction bases left unmatched: 2. This CDR3 contains 15 residues. The CDR3 DNA follows: TGTGCCAGCAGTTACTCGGGACAGACCTCCTACGAGCAGTACTTC. It is translated as CASSYSGQTSYEQYF.

This chain's CDR3 is CASSLGGTGSFEKLFF. CDR3 sequence (DNA): TGCGCCAGCAGCTTGGGCGGGACAGGATCCTTTGAAAAACTGTTTTTT. The genes are TRBV5-1 and TRBJ1-4; 8 nucleotides line up with TRBD1. This CDR3 has 16 residues. V lost 0 bases to trimming and J lost 7 bases; unmatched junction nucleotides: 8. Germline assignment: CDR1 SGHRS and CDR2 YFSETQ.

The chain couples TRBV10-1 to TRBJ2-3; D may be TRBD1 (5 bases). With 4 bases removed from V and 2 bases from J, the gap between germline ends came to 7 bases. The germline V gene encodes CDR1 WNHNN and CDR2 SYGVQD (reference sequence). The CDR3 length is 13 residues. CDR3 loop: CASSGQLTDTQYF. As DNA, the CDR3 is TGCGCCAGCAGTGGACAGCTCACAGATACGCAGTATTTT.

Turning to this clone: This same CDR3 is encoded by further DNA sequences in the sample. The chain couples TRBV6-6 to TRBJ1-2, with TRBD1 matching 11 bases. V trimming: 6 bases; J trimming: 7 bases; junction bases outside the gene matches: 7. The CDR3 extends over 14 amino acids. CDR1 MNHNY and CDR2 SVGAGI come from the germline V gene (reference sequence). The CDR3 region is CASSPDRGRGGYTF. DNA of the CDR3: TGTGCCAGCAGCCCGGACAGGGGGCGCGGTGGCTACACCTTC.

The chain is built from TRBV27 and TRBJ2-4, with 9 bases aligning to TRBD2. J gave up 0 bases and V 6 bases, and 15 bases lay outside the gene matches. Germline CDR1 MNHEY, CDR2 SMNVEV (reference sequence). The CDR3 sequence is 19 residues long. The CDR3 loop is CASSPGLARLNLAKNIQYF. DNA for the CDR3: TGTGCCAGCAGCCCGGGACTAGCTAGACTTAATTTAGCCAAAAACATTCAGTACTTC.

V and J are TRBV30 and TRBJ1-6; D not certain. In germline, CDR1 is GTSNPN, CDR2 SVGIG (reference sequence). V was cut by 0 bases and J by 14 bases, with 20 bases left in between. The CDR3 has 15 residues. The CDR3 DNA is TGTGCCTGGAGTGTAGGTTCGGGCCCCCCGTTGTCCCTCCACTTT. Translating it yields CAWSVGSGPPLSLHF.

This clone was observed once. Additional DNA sequences in this sample encode the identical CDR3. This sequence joins TRBV7-9 and TRBJ2-7; 7 bases match TRBD2. V shed 0 bases and J 4 bases; nucleotides not matched to a gene: 0. Germline loops: CDR1 SEHNR, CDR2 FQNEAQ (reference sequence). CDR3 length equals 13 residues. The CDR3 DNA reads TGTGCCAGCAGCTTAGCGGGGGGGTACGAGCAGTACTTC. Translating gives CASSLAGGYEQYF.